These 17 T cell receptor beta chains were sequenced from one sample in a study of T cells in Graves' hyperthyroidism and ophthalmopathy. Amplified TCR beta CDR3 regions derived from RNA transcripts. HTBI primers were used for first-round RT-PCR of the TCR CDR3. TCRdb independently ran MiXCR on the multiplex PCR reads; one entry per CDR3 protein. Found here are approximately 690,000 distinct CDR3 sequences, about 14% of them singletons; the top ten hold 12%. Sequenced: blood. These receptors came from a woman in her fifties or sixties with Graves' ophthalmopathy.

This clonotype was seen many times. The chain employs TRBV7-2 and TRBJ1-2; no definite D call. The CDR3 spans 14 residues. Germline CDR1 and CDR2: SGHTA and FQGNSA. The germline V and J ends were trimmed by 2 bases and 7 bases, with 14 bases remaining between them. The CDR3 region is CASSLFNTLLGYTF. The CDR3 bases are TGTGCCAGCAGCTTATTCAACACTCTTCTTGGCTACACCTTC.

This rearrangement joins TRBV18 to TRBJ2-7; 7 nucleotides match TRBD1. The germline CDR1 and CDR2 sequences are KGHSH and LQKENI. The CDR3 runs to 14 residues. Trimming took 3 bases from V and 5 from J; bases not matched to a gene: 7. CDR3 coding DNA: TGTGCCAGCTCACCGAAGGGAACAGGGGACGAGCAGTACTTC. It codes for CASSPKGTGDEQYF. The variable domain in full, completed from reference TRBV18 and TRBJ2-7, reads NAGVMQNPRHLVRRRGQEARLRCSPMKGHSHVYWYRQLPEEGLKFMVYLQKENIIDESGMPKERFSAEFPKEGPSILRIQQVVRGDSAAYFCASSPKGTGDEQYFGPGTRLTVT.

This clonotype was recorded at least ten times. The chain has TRBV27 and TRBJ1-5, with TRBD1 identical over 12 bases. This CDR3 is 17 amino acids long. The germline gives CDR1 MNHEY, CDR2 SMNVEV (reference sequence). Trimming at V came to 4 bases and at J to 3 bases, leaving 7 bases not matched to a gene. CDR3 sequence: CASSSRGTGGTNQPQHF. The DNA for the CDR3 is TGTGCCAGCAGTTCACGGGGGACAGGGGGCACCAATCAGCCCCAGCATTTT.

Many counts were recorded for this clonotype. The J gene is TRBJ1-1, the V gene TRBV12-3 or TRBV12-4; D is perhaps TRBD1 (5 bases). The CDR3 contains 15 residues. V was clipped by 7 bases and J by 4 bases, with 19 bases between them. The CDR3 DNA reads TGTGCCAGCAAGGGGTGGGGCGCATTGGGCACTGAAGCTTTCTTT. It encodes CASKGWGALGTEAFF.

This clonotype was counted only a few times. The chain couples TRBV27 to TRBJ2-2; D perhaps matches TRBD1 (6 bases). The CDR3 length is 15 residues. Germline CDR1 reads MNHEY; CDR2 reads SMNVEV (reference sequence). Trimming cost V 4 bases and J 5 bases, with 14 bases left between them. CDR3 region: CASSSRGSWTGELFF. CDR3 nucleotides: TGTGCCAGCAGTTCCAGGGGATCTTGGACCGGGGAGCTGTTTTTT.

The CDR3 here is CASSPRDTYGYTF. CDR3 coding DNA: TGTGCCAGCAGCCCTCGGGACACCTATGGCTACACCTTC. V gene TRBV7-2 combines with J gene TRBJ1-2; D might be TRBD1 (6 bases). Germline V lookup: CDR1 SGHTA, CDR2 FQGNSA. Trimming took 5 bases from V and 4 from J, leaving 11 bases between them. The CDR3 runs 13 residues.

The V gene is TRBV28, the J gene TRBJ1-2; TRBD1 aligns across 9 bases. Germline CDR1 MDHEN, CDR2 SYDVKM. This CDR3 is 17 amino acids long. J lost 6 bases, V lost 3 bases, and 14 bases had no gene match. This CDR3 reads CASSFLGQGLILDGYTF. CDR3 in DNA: TGTGCCAGCAGTTTTTTGGGACAGGGTCTGATTTTGGATGGCTACACCTTC.

This clonotype was picked up many times. The chain carries TRBV6-1 and TRBJ1-1; possible D gene TRBD1, 5 bases. V was pared by 5 bases and J by 4 bases, with 14 bases between. The germline V gene encodes CDR1 MNHNS and CDR2 SASEGT. There are 14 residues in the CDR3. The CDR3 protein is CASSRTRATTEAFF. The CDR3 nucleotides read TGTGCCAGCAGTCGAACCAGGGCAACCACTGAAGCTTTCTTT.

This clonotype was counted many times. The rearrangement joins TRBV3-1 to TRBJ2-1; D is ambiguous. V was shortened by 0 bases and J by 9 bases, with 12 bases between the two germline ends. Germline loops: CDR1 LGHDT, CDR2 YNNKEL (reference sequence). This CDR3 has 14 residues. The CDR3 reads CASSQDPRWGEQFF. CDR3 coding DNA: TGTGCCAGCAGCCAAGATCCTCGATGGGGTGAGCAGTTCTTC.

This clonotype was recorded many times. The V call is TRBV5-8, the J call TRBJ2-7; D not certain. V shed 0 bases and J shed 5 bases, with 3 bases lying between them. The CDR3 consists of 11 residues. Germline-derived CDR1 and CDR2 are SGHTS and YDEGEE. In nucleotides, the CDR3 is TGTGCCAGCAGCTTGGATCACGAGCAGTACTTC. This codes for CASSLDHEQYF.

A few counts support this clonotype. This chain joins TRBV6-1 and TRBJ1-2; 9 positions agree with TRBD1. Germline values: CDR1 MNHNS, CDR2 SASEGT. The trim removed 6 bases at V and 4 bases at J, leaving 6 bases unmatched. The CDR3 totals 14 residues. The CDR3 nucleotides are TGTGCCAGCAGAACAGCGACAGGGGGCTATGGCTACACCTTC. Encoded protein: CASRTATGGYGYTF.

This clonotype was counted between two and nine times. The chain employs TRBV7-9 and TRBJ1-4; weak D call: TRBD1 (6 bases). Germline V gene sequence: CDR1 SEHNR, CDR2 FQNEAQ (reference sequence). The CDR3 length is 16 residues. Between the trimmed V and J ends, which lost 5 bases and 6 bases, there was a span of 19 bases. This CDR3 reads CASSRWGGQLYEKLFF. The CDR3 coding sequence is TGTGCCAGCAGCAGGTGGGGGGGGCAGCTCTATGAAAAACTGTTTTTT.

This clonotype has a count of ten or more. V usage is TRBV27 and J usage is TRBJ2-3; D unclear. The CDR3 contains 17 residues. Per the germline V gene, CDR1 is MNHEY and CDR2 is SMNVEV (reference sequence). V was trimmed by 3 bases and J by 1 base, leaving 17 bases between them. The CDR3 reads CASSFIGPIQRTDTQYF. In DNA form, the CDR3 reads TGTGCCAGCAGTTTTATCGGTCCCATCCAACGCACAGATACGCAGTATTTT.

This clonotype was found a few times. The gene calls are TRBV28 and TRBJ2-7, with 7 positions matching TRBD1. Germline CDR1 is MDHEN and CDR2 is SYDVKM. The junction had 8 bases not matched to a gene; V was cut back by 3 bases and J by 0 bases. The CDR3 runs 16 residues. The CDR3 here is CASSLRTGTNSYEQYF. The DNA of the CDR3 is TGTGCCAGCAGTTTGCGGACAGGTACGAACTCCTACGAGCAGTACTTC.

This chain uses TRBV29-1 with TRBJ1-1, with no clear D. CDR1 and CDR2 (germline): SQVTM, ANQGSEA. The CDR3 is 13 amino acids. V dropped 6 bases and J dropped 0 bases, with 11 bases sitting between them. In DNA, the CDR3 is TGCAGCGTCGGACCGAGAATGAACACTGAAGCTTTCTTT. Its protein is CSVGPRMNTEAFF.

This clonotype was recorded many times. This chain connects TRBV2 to TRBJ2-2; 7 bases are shared with TRBD1. The germline V gene encodes CDR1 SNHLY and CDR2 FYNNEI. Trimming removed 5 bases from V and 3 bases from J; junction bases left unmatched: 3. This CDR3 is 14 amino acids long. The CDR3 DNA is TGTGCCAGCAGTAGGGGGCTGTACACCGGGGAGCTGTTTTTT. It is translated as CASSRGLYTGELFF.

This clonotype was seen many times. This chain links TRBV18 with TRBJ2-1; 9 bases match TRBD2. Trimming at V came to 4 bases and at J to 6 bases, leaving 7 bases not matched to a gene. CDR3 size: 15 residues. The V gene's germline CDR1 is KGHSH and CDR2 LQKENI. As DNA, the CDR3 is TGTGCCAGCTCACTGCGCGGGAGGGACTTCAATGAGCAGTTCTTC. Translation: CASSLRGRDFNEQFF.